Given below is one TCR beta chain in context. Its antigen is unknown. This sample stems from a study of graft-versus-host responses after intestinal transplantation. Study-wide context: Anti-thymocyte globulin was used for induction in all recipients, who then took tacrolimus and steroids for approximately 3 years. Study-wide results and caveats: Detected in recipient marrow were GvH clones, some of which were first observed in ileum or blood.

V was cut by 6 bases and J by 0 bases, with 21 bases left in between. The CDR3 runs 18 residues. Germline V CDR1 and CDR2: MNHEY, SMNVEV (reference sequence). Generated by immunoSEQ multiplex PCR, the TCRdb table keeps only in-frame clones and is missing some. The profile shows 65,000 to 85,000 clones, 80% to 95% of them singletons. This specimen was bone marrow, taken 700 to 750 days after intestinal transplantation. The rearrangement joins TRBV27 to TRBJ1-5; D ambiguous. The clonotype originates from a human patient who received an intestinal transplant, so some T cells may come from the graft donor. In DNA, the CDR3 is TGTGCCAGCAGGGTGGGCGGATTGTGGGAGGATAGCAATCAGCCCCAGCATTTT. This translates into CASRVGGLWEDSNQPQHF.